These 16 T cell receptor beta chains came from one sample sequenced in a study of cytomegalovirus exposure and HLA in healthy donors (dated by TCRdb to the late 2010s). The method behind the library was the immunoSEQ multiplex PCR assay. A mixture of 60 forward primers for TCR Vbeta segments and 13 reverse primers for TCR Jbeta segments was used in the multiplex PCR. TCRdb retrieved this table from immuneACCESS and kept in-frame rearrangements only. Not all clones are present; in checked studies, unresolved V genes account for under half, and no reason is known for the remainder. The sample contains roughly 150,000 clones, more than 80% of them found a single time. Roughly 4% of the sample is taken by the ten largest. The source material was PBMCs. The receptors come from a woman between 40 and 50 years old in good health and CMV-seropositive.

This clone was seen a handful of times. V and J are TRBV5-4 and TRBJ2-7; 10 bases align to TRBD1. J lost 3 bases, V lost 4 bases, and 7 bases had no gene match. Germline values: CDR1 SGHNT, CDR2 YYREEE (reference sequence). The CDR3 runs 15 residues. CDR3 bases: TGTGCCAGCAGCGTTCCGGGACAGGGGTTCTACGAGCAGTACTTC. Its translation is CASSVPGQGFYEQYF.

The rearrangement uses TRBV5-6 and TRBJ2-5; 7 bases agree with TRBD1. The V segment lost 2 bases and the J segment 1 base; nucleotides outside the gene matches: 2. The germline V gene has CDR1 SGHDT and CDR2 YYEEEE. The length of the CDR3 is 14 residues. The CDR3 bases are TGTGCCAGCAGCTTAGGGACAGTCCAAGAGACCCAGTACTTC. It is translated as CASSLGTVQETQYF.

The genes are TRBV28 and TRBJ2-7; TRBD2 matches at 8 bases. Germline V gives CDR1 MDHEN, CDR2 SYDVKM. The CDR3 totals 13 residues. Trimming took 6 bases from V and 1 from J; bases not matched to a gene: 2. CDR3 DNA: TGTGCCAGCAGGCTAGCGGGTTCCTACGAGCAGTACTTC. Its translation is CASRLAGSYEQYF.

The rearrangement joins TRBV6-5 to TRBJ1-2; D perhaps matches TRBD1 (5 bases). The CDR3 covers 15 residues. CDR1 and CDR2 from the germline V gene are MNHEY and SVGAGI. Trimming stripped 6 bases from V and 0 bases from J, with 14 bases between. The CDR3, as DNA: TGTGCCAGCAGCCGAGGGACTCTTCCTAACTATGGCTACACCTTC. This encodes CASSRGTLPNYGYTF.

For this clone: The junction and the germline gene differ at one end; a read error may be behind it. The chain combines TRBV30 with TRBJ1-1, with 7 bases that match TRBD1. The CDR3 has 12 residues. CDR1 and CDR2 (germline): GTSNPN, SVGIG (reference sequence). In DNA form, the CDR3 reads TGTGCCTGGAGTGACCGAGACAGGGAGCAGGACTTT. Residues: CAWSDRDREQDF.

The genes are TRBV28 and TRBJ2-7; no clear D gene. Trimming took off 7 bases at V and 5 bases at J, with 12 bases between the two ends. Per the germline V gene, CDR1 is MDHEN and CDR2 is SYDVKM. This CDR3 has 12 amino acids. CDR3 protein: CASNKQINEQYF. The CDR3, as DNA: TGTGCCAGCAACAAACAGATCAACGAGCAGTACTTC. Supplemented by reference TRBV28 and TRBJ2-7, the full variable domain reads DVKVTQSSRYLVKRTGEKVFLECVQDMDHENMFWYRQDPGLGLRLIYFSYDVKMKEKGDIPEGYSVSREKKERFSLILESASTNQTSMYLCASNKQINEQYFGPGTRLTVT.

The V gene is TRBV27, the J gene TRBJ1-6; possibly TRBD1 for D (5 bases). V lost 6 bases to trimming and J lost 13 bases, with 16 bases between them. The CDR3 runs 13 residues. Germline CDR1 reads MNHEY; CDR2 reads SMNVEV (reference sequence). The CDR3 DNA follows: TGTGCCAGCAGAGGTCAGGGTCACACGCCCCTCCACTTT. As protein: CASRGQGHTPLHF.

This clone has more than one count but fewer than ten. The chain joins TRBV4-1 to TRBJ2-7; no reliable D call. Trimming pared 0 bases from V and 4 bases from J, leaving 4 bases between. The CDR3 runs to 12 residues. Germline assignment: CDR1 MGHRA and CDR2 YSYEKL. For the CDR3, the DNA is TGCGCCAGCAGCCAAGATCCTTACGAGCAGTACTTC. This sequence encodes CASSQDPYEQYF.

V usage is TRBV9 and J usage is TRBJ2-1, with D maybe TRBD2 (6 bases). This CDR3 spans 17 amino acids. V lost 4 bases to trimming and J lost 0 bases, with 17 bases between them. Germline CDR1 is SGDLS and CDR2 is YYNGEE. The CDR3 nucleotides are TGTGCCAGCAGCACACGGGACTCCCACAGCTCCTACAATGAGCAGTTCTTC. Protein sequence: CASSTRDSHSSYNEQFF.

The chain employs TRBV13 and TRBJ2-4; D is unresolved. In germline, CDR1 is PRHDT, CDR2 FYEKMQ (reference sequence). This CDR3 is 12 amino acids long. The V end was cut by 0 bases, the J end by 7 bases, with 4 bases between. CDR3 sequence reads: CASSLGPNIQYF. CDR3 sequence (DNA): TGTGCCAGCAGCTTAGGTCCTAACATTCAGTACTTC. The full variable domain, its missing parts supplied by reference TRBV13 and TRBJ2-4, is AAGVIQSPRHLIKEKRETATLKCYPIPRHDTVYWYQQGPGQDPQFLISFYEKMQSDKGSIPDRFSAQQFSDYHSELNMSSLELGDSALYFCASSLGPNIQYFGAGTRLSVL.

The chain links TRBV7-2 to TRBJ2-3; 7 nucleotides match TRBD2. The CDR3 covers 17 residues. The germline V gene encodes CDR1 SGHTA and CDR2 FQGNSA. V dropped 2 bases and J dropped 0; count of bases not matched to a gene: 8. The CDR3 nucleotides read TGTGCCAGCAGCTTACCAATAGCGGGCCCTAGCACAGATACGCAGTATTTT. Translation: CASSLPIAGPSTDTQYF. Together with reference TRBV7-2 and TRBJ2-3, the CDR3 gives the full variable domain: GAGVSQSPSNKVTEKGKDVELRCDPISGHTALYWYRQSLGQGLEFLIYFQGNSAPDKSGLPSDRFSAERTGGSVSTLTIQRTQQEDSAVYLCASSLPIAGPSTDTQYFGPGTRLTVL.

The chain recombines TRBV19 with TRBJ1-1; TRBD1 might be the D (5 bases). CDR1 is LNHDA, CDR2 SQIVND, per germline (reference sequence). CDR3 length: 13 residues. V was clipped by 4 bases and J by 0 bases, with 6 bases between them. The CDR3 is CASSTTVNTEAFF. The DNA for the CDR3 is TGTGCCAGTAGTACGACAGTGAACACTGAAGCTTTCTTT.

This sequence joins TRBV7-6 and TRBJ2-5, with 12 nucleotides matching TRBD2. The CDR3 covers 16 residues. Trimming took 2 bases from V and 5 from J; bases not matched to a gene: 6. The V gene's germline CDR1 is SGHVS and CDR2 FNYEAQ. Here the CDR3 reads CASSLLAGGPLETQYF. DNA of the CDR3: TGTGCCAGCAGCTTACTAGCGGGGGGGCCGTTGGAGACCCAGTACTTC.

This clone was detected a few times. This chain connects TRBV7-9 to TRBJ2-7; D is unresolved. Germline V gene sequence: CDR1 SEHNR, CDR2 FQNEAQ (reference sequence). The CDR3 contains 11 residues. Trimming pared 5 bases from V and 2 bases from J, leaving 4 bases between. The CDR3 reads CASSPAYEQYF. CDR3 nucleotide sequence: TGTGCCAGCAGCCCCGCCTACGAGCAGTACTTC.

The chain uses TRBV29-1 and TRBJ2-5, with 10 bases identical to TRBD1. The J call may be faulty, since TRBJ2-7 better matches the DNA end. This CDR3 is built from 16 residues. The V gene's germline CDR1 is SQVTM and CDR2 ANQGSEA. The CDR3 bases are TGCAGCGTCCCCCGAGGGACAGGGGCCCTTTTATCCGAGCAGTACTTC. It translates to CSVPRGTGALLSEQYF.

The chain recombines TRBV6-1 with TRBJ2-7, with TRBD2 matching 10 bases. This CDR3 is built from 15 residues. Germline V gene data show CDR1 as MNHNS and CDR2 as SASEGT. The V gene end was trimmed by 1 base and the J gene end by 6 bases; junction bases not matched to a gene: 6. The CDR3 sequence: CASSEDLAGVGEQYF. DNA of the CDR3: TGTGCCAGCAGTGAAGACCTAGCGGGAGTAGGCGAGCAGTACTTC.